What follows are 27 T cell receptor beta chains derived from one specimen sequenced in a study of preoperative IRX-2 immunotherapy in early breast cancer. The treatment was: preoperative locoregional IRX-2 cytokine immunotherapy. Produced via immunoSEQ multiplex PCR; TCRdb's table is partial and in-frame only. Here the sample spans tens of thousands of clones, about four fifths being singletons. The source material was lymph node tissue, sampled before IRX-2 immunotherapy. All receptors come from a human donor with breast cancer.

Of note for this clone: At one end, the junction sequence differs from germline, possibly due to a read error. This chain connects TRBV11-3 to TRBJ1-6; TRBD1 matches 7 bases. Germline V gives CDR1 SGHNT, CDR2 YENEEA. CDR3 length: 15 residues. The CDR3 region is CASSLGRGQNSPLHF. The CDR3 nucleotides read TGTGCCAGCAGCTTGGGGAGGGGGCAAAATTCACCCCTCCATTTT.

The chain joins TRBV5-1 to TRBJ2-2; 7 bases align to TRBD1. After removal of 4 bases from V and 6 bases from J, the junction contained 15 bases not matched to a gene. In germline, CDR1 is SGHRS, CDR2 YFSETQ. The CDR3 has 17 amino acids. The CDR3 reads CASSKTGTASQAGELFF. The CDR3 DNA reads as TGCGCCAGCAGCAAAACAGGGACAGCAAGTCAAGCCGGGGAGCTGTTTTTT.

The rearrangement joins TRBV19 to TRBJ2-7; TRBD1 matches 11 bases. Germline CDR1 is LNHDA and CDR2 is SQIVND (reference sequence). The V gene end was trimmed by 5 bases and the J gene end by 2 bases; junction bases not matched to a gene: 11. The CDR3 runs to 17 residues. The CDR3 DNA reads TGTGCCAGTAGTCCTGGACAGGGGGCGAATGTAGCCTACGAGCAGTACTTC. Translation gives CASSPGQGANVAYEQYF. Full variable domain (remainder filled in from reference TRBV19 and TRBJ2-7): DGGITQSPKYLFRKEGQNVTLSCEQNLNHDAMYWYRQDPGQGLRLIYYSQIVNDFQKGDIAEGYSVSREKKESFPLTVTSAQKNPTAFYLCASSPGQGANVAYEQYFGPGTRLTVT.

The chain couples TRBV7-1 to TRBJ1-5; the D gene is possibly TRBD1 (5 bases). TRBV7-1 is noted as an ORF with a role that remains uncertain. The CDR3 length is 18 residues. V was cut by 5 bases and J by 4 bases, with 24 bases left in between. CDR3 nucleotide sequence: TGTGCCAGCAGCCAAAATCTCCTTCGGGGCGAATCGAATCAGCCCCAGCATTTT. The encoded protein is CASSQNLLRGESNQPQHF.

V and J are TRBV25-1 and TRBJ1-1, with D perhaps TRBD1 (5 bases). CDR1 is MGHDK, CDR2 SYGVNS, per germline. The CDR3 sequence is 15 residues long. V lost 5 bases, J lost 0 bases, and 13 bases lay in between. The DNA of the CDR3 is TGTGCCAGCAGTTTCGGTGACAGCATGAACACTGAAGCTTTCTTT. It translates to CASSFGDSMNTEAFF.

The rearrangement links TRBV7-6 to TRBJ1-2; 8 nucleotides agree with TRBD1. The trim removed 3 bases at V and 0 bases at J, leaving 15 bases unmatched. Germline values: CDR1 SGHVS, CDR2 FNYEAQ. The CDR3 has 19 amino acids. CDR3 in DNA: TGTGCCAGCAGCTTCGTCCAGGGGGCGCTTCCTGGGGCTAACTATGGCTACACCTTC. The encoded protein is CASSFVQGALPGANYGYTF.

The rearrangement uses TRBV7-1 and TRBJ1-2, with a possible D match to TRBD1 (5 bases). TRBV7-1 counts as an open reading frame of uncertain function. V lost 4 bases to trimming and J lost 6 bases, with 12 bases between them. The CDR3 runs 13 residues. As DNA, the CDR3 is TGTGCCAGCAGCTTACATAGGGGTGATGGCTACACCTTC. Encoded protein: CASSLHRGDGYTF.

This clone was picked up a small number of times. The chain combines TRBV12-5 with TRBJ1-6; a weak D match, TRBD1 (5 bases). The CDR3 is 13 residues long. Germline loops: CDR1 LGHNT, CDR2 FRNRAP. CDR3 in amino acids: CASNPGRDSPLHF. CDR3 nucleotides: TGTGCCAGCAATCCGGGGCGCGATTCACCCCTCCACTTT.

V usage is TRBV7-1 and J usage is TRBJ1-1; D is undetermined. TRBV7-1 is labeled an ORF, and its function is uncertain. CDR3 size: 13 residues. Trimming left V 4 bases short and J 8 bases short, with 14 bases between. The CDR3 reads CASSLVRFREAFF. The CDR3 DNA sequence: TGTGCCAGCAGCTTAGTTCGGTTTCGGGAAGCTTTCTTT.

This clone turned up a few times. The chain recombines TRBV11-3 with TRBJ1-1, with D possibly being TRBD1 (6 bases). The CDR3 totals 14 residues. Per the germline V gene, CDR1 is SGHNT and CDR2 is YENEEA. Trimming took off 6 bases at V and 0 bases at J, with 11 bases between the two ends. The CDR3: CASRTGTLNTEAFF. The DNA of the CDR3 is TGTGCCAGCAGAACCGGGACATTGAACACTGAAGCTTTCTTT.

The chain combines TRBV6-8 with TRBJ2-7, with D perhaps TRBD1 (7 bases). CDR1 and CDR2 (germline): MNHGY, SAAAGT. V was shortened by 7 bases and J by 2 bases, with 18 bases between the two germline ends. This CDR3 comprises 15 residues. The CDR3 region has the DNA TGTGCCAGCACCCGTGCGGAGGGACAGACCTACGAGCAGTACTTC. Translated, it gives CASTRAEGQTYEQYF.

V is TRBV11-3 and J is TRBJ1-2, with 7 bases matching TRBD1. Germline-derived CDR1 and CDR2 are SGHNT and YENEEA. V lost 5 bases and J lost 4; bases outside the gene matches: 10. The CDR3 loop spans 15 amino acids. CDR3 in DNA: TGTGCCAGCAGCACGGGGTCAGGGGGTATCTATGGCTACACCTTC. Protein sequence: CASSTGSGGIYGYTF.

This chain joins TRBV7-8 and TRBJ1-1; D is unresolved. Trimming pared 1 base from V and 1 base from J, leaving 16 bases between. This CDR3 region has 17 residues. Germline V gene sequence: CDR1 SGHVS, CDR2 FQNEAQ. CDR3 nucleotides: TGTGCCAGCAGCTTAGTTTCCCCAGGTGCCGGGAACACTGAAGCTTTCTTT. Translating gives CASSLVSPGAGNTEAFF.

This chain's CDR3 is CASSLEGWRGGRSEQFF. CDR3 coding DNA: TGTGCCAGCAGCTTAGAGGGCTGGCGGGGGGGGCGGTCGGAGCAGTTCTTC. V and J are TRBV11-3 and TRBJ2-1, with TRBD2 identical over 9 bases. This CDR3 is built from 17 residues. The trim removed 0 bases at V and 10 bases at J, leaving 13 bases unmatched. Germline V lookup: CDR1 SGHNT, CDR2 YENEEA.

V gene TRBV10-2 combines with J gene TRBJ2-2; D might be TRBD2 (5 bases). This CDR3 has 15 amino acids. Germline assignment: CDR1 WSHSY and CDR2 SAAADI. Trimming took 1 base from V and 1 from J, leaving 7 bases between them. The chain's CDR3 is CASSELEENTGELFF. The CDR3 bases are TGCGCCAGCAGTGAGTTGGAGGAGAACACCGGGGAGCTGTTTTTT.

V and J are TRBV11-3 and TRBJ1-1; 10 nucleotides align to TRBD1. Germline V gene data show CDR1 as SGHNT and CDR2 as YENEEA. This CDR3 contains 14 residues. After removal of 5 bases from V and 5 bases from J, the junction contained 5 bases not matched to a gene. This CDR3 reads CASSAGQGGTEAFF. The CDR3, as DNA: TGTGCCAGCAGCGCTGGACAGGGGGGGACTGAAGCTTTCTTT.

This chain uses TRBV5-1 with TRBJ2-2; unclear D gene. The CDR3 has 16 amino acids. Germline CDR1 reads SGHRS; CDR2 reads YFSETQ. Trimming cost V 1 base and J 5 bases, with 15 bases left between them. CDR3 loop: CASSLPVAGLTGELFF. The CDR3, as DNA: TGCGCCAGCAGCTTGCCGGTGGCAGGTTTAACCGGGGAGCTGTTTTTT.

The chain links TRBV18 to TRBJ2-7; 7 nucleotides agree with TRBD1. From germline, CDR1 is KGHSH and CDR2 LQKENI. The CDR3 runs to 15 residues. V lost 6 bases, J lost 4 bases, and 12 bases stayed unmatched. DNA for the CDR3: TGTGCCAGCTCCTCGATCCGGGGACAGTCGTACGAGCAGTACTTC. This sequence encodes CASSSIRGQSYEQYF.

The chain employs TRBV15 and TRBJ1-1; TRBD1 agrees at 7 bases. Germline V gives CDR1 LNHNV, CDR2 YYDKDF (reference sequence). Unmatched junction bases numbered 5, after V lost 3 bases and J lost 4 bases. The CDR3 length is 14 residues. For the CDR3, the DNA is TGTGCCACCAGCAGCCGGCAGGGGGTCACTGAAGCTTTCTTT. Translation: CATSSRQGVTEAFF.

The chain employs TRBV6-8 and TRBJ1-6; TRBD1 is a possible D gene (5 bases). Trimming took off 5 bases at V and 9 bases at J, with 14 bases between the two ends. Germline CDR1 is MNHGY and CDR2 is SAAAGT. The length of the CDR3 is 14 residues. The CDR3: CASSKGTSSSPLHF. DNA of the CDR3: TGTGCCAGCAGTAAGGGGACGTCTTCTTCACCCCTCCACTTT.

This clone appeared a few times. The chain carries TRBV18 and TRBJ2-1; TRBD2 might be the D (6 bases). The ends were cut back, 3 bases at V and 9 bases at J, with 12 bases in the middle. CDR1 is KGHSH and CDR2 is LQKENI in the germline V gene. The CDR3 consists of 13 residues. The CDR3 spells CASSPAGNVEQFF. The CDR3 DNA is TGTGCCAGCTCACCGGCGGGGAACGTTGAGCAGTTCTTC.

In its sample, this clone was seen a few times. The chain joins TRBV6-8 to TRBJ2-1, with 13 bases matching TRBD2. After removal of 7 bases from V and 14 bases from J, the junction contained 11 bases not matched to a gene. CDR3 length: 14 residues. Germline V gene data show CDR1 as MNHGY and CDR2 as SAAAGT. The CDR3 bases are TGTGCCAGCACTACACAAACTAGCGGGGGGGCAAAGTTCTTC. Translated, it gives CASTTQTSGGAKFF.

This clone has just one count. The CDR3 coding sequence is TGCGCCAGCAGCTTGGGATCTAGCGGGGGGCAAGAGACCCAGTACTTC. Amino acids: CASSLGSSGGQETQYF. The chain has TRBV5-1 and TRBJ2-5; 11 bases are a match to TRBD2. CDR1 is SGHRS, CDR2 YFSETQ, per germline. V lost 0 bases to trimming and J lost 2 bases; unmatched junction nucleotides: 3. The CDR3 has 16 residues. The full variable domain, in which reference TRBV5-1 and TRBJ2-5 provide the parts outside the CDR3, is KAGVTQTPRYLIKTRGQQVTLSCSPISGHRSVSWYQQTPGQGLQFLFEYFSETQRNKGNFPGRFSGRQFSNSRSEMNVSTLELGDSALYLCASSLGSSGGQETQYFGPGTRLLVL.

This chain connects TRBV29-1 to TRBJ2-1; TRBD1 matches 8 bases. Per the germline V gene, CDR1 is SQVTM and CDR2 is ANQGSEA. This CDR3 has 15 amino acids. The junction had 7 bases not matched to a gene; V was cut back by 3 bases and J by 3 bases. CDR3 coding DNA: TGCAGCGTTGAGAAGGGACAGGCAAACTACAATGAGCAGTTCTTC. Translation gives CSVEKGQANYNEQFF.

The V call is TRBV30, the J call TRBJ1-1; maybe TRBD1 (5 bases). This CDR3 region has 12 residues. Germline assignment: CDR1 GTSNPN and CDR2 SVGIG (reference sequence). The V and J ends lost 5 bases and 0 bases respectively, with 7 bases between them. The CDR3 is CAWGTVNTEAFF. The CDR3 DNA reads TGTGCCTGGGGGACGGTGAACACTGAAGCTTTCTTT.

The V gene is TRBV7-5, the J gene TRBJ2-7; the table's D gene call, TRBD2, was not cross checked with the DNA. TRBV7-5 is classified as a pseudogene. The CDR3 loop spans 14 amino acids. This chain's CDR3 is CASRLAGGSYEQYF. The CDR3 nucleotides read TGTGCCAGCAGATTGGCGGGGGGTTCCTACGAGCAGTACTTC.

The chain's CDR3 is CASSLNGLNQPQHF. CDR3 in DNA: TGCGCCAGCAGCTTGAACGGCCTCAATCAGCCCCAGCATTTT. V is TRBV5-1 and J is TRBJ1-5; D is uncertain. V was cut by 1 base and J by 3 bases, with 8 bases left in between. The CDR3 runs 14 residues. Germline CDR1 SGHRS, CDR2 YFSETQ.